The clone carrying this T cell receptor beta chain has more than one count but fewer than ten. This sample was taken from a study of blood T cell repertoires in COVID-19. The method was immunoSEQ multiplex PCR; TCRdb's version includes in-frame clones alone and lacks a portion of them. The sample yields about 170,000 clones, approximately 90% seen once. Germline V gene sequence: CDR1 LNHDA, CDR2 SQIVND (reference sequence). V was pared by 4 bases and J by 5 bases, with 3 bases of the junction left unmatched. The CDR3 is 15 amino acids. Followed longitudinally, the Seattle patients had been enrolled during active infection.

The clonotype comes from a man younger than 30 with COVID-19, enrolled during active disease. The rearrangement links TRBV19 to TRBJ1-5; 12 nucleotides match TRBD1. Material: peripheral blood. CDR3 bases: TGTGCCAGTAGTAGCGGGACAGGGGGCTATCAGCCCCAGCATTTT. It translates to CASSSGTGGYQPQHF.